This T cell receptor (beta chain) derives from a study of cytomegalovirus exposure and HLA in healthy donors. There are 15 residues in the CDR3. V dropped 6 bases and J dropped 0; count of bases not matched to a gene: 2. CDR1 is WSHSY and CDR2 is SAAADI in the germline V gene. In its sample, this clone was seen a few times. Its antigen remains unidentified. The PCR ran on 60 Vbeta and 13 Jbeta primers. Using immunoSEQ multiplex PCR, the repertoire was profiled, and TCRdb retains in-frame clones only, with some absent. The sample lists about 190,000 clones; 75% to 85% were seen once. Study outcomes and limitations: Among the CMV-associated chains, three were confirmed in vitro as specific for CMV antigens.

The clonotype was recovered from a woman aged 50 to 65 in good health and CMV-seronegative. Source material: PBMCs. The V gene is TRBV10-2, the J gene TRBJ2-7, with 13 bases fitting TRBD2. Written as DNA, the CDR3 is TGCGCCAGCAGAGGACTAGCGGGAGTCTCCTACGAGCAGTACTTC. It specifies CASRGLAGVSYEQYF.